The 17 T cell receptor beta chains below were found in one sample sequenced in a study of blood T cell repertoires in COVID-19 (TCRdb year 2020). Library prep was done by the immunoSEQ multiplex PCR assay. Imported from immuneACCESS, the table was reduced by TCRdb to in-frame sequences with V and J called. These copies leave out some clones; in studies compared against another copy, an unresolved V gene accounts for under half, and the cause of the remainder is not known. Within this sample are fewer than 60,000 clones, with roughly 77% of them counted one time only. Roughly 30% of the sample goes to the ten largest clones. The specimen sequenced was peripheral blood. Receptors originate from a man aged 55 to 70 with COVID-19, enrolled during active disease.

CDR3 sequence reads: CAWSSGSYEQYF. The CDR3 DNA sequence: TGTGCCTGGAGCTCGGGCTCCTACGAGCAGTACTTC. The chain uses TRBV30 and TRBJ2-7; D gene ambiguous. This CDR3 is 12 amino acids long. The germline V gene has CDR1 GTSNPN and CDR2 SVGIG (reference sequence). Trimming cost V 3 bases and J 0 bases, with 6 bases left between them.

Here the CDR3 reads CASSLGGGGTDTQYF. CDR3 sequence (DNA): TGCGCCAGCAGCTTGGGCGGGGGGGGCACAGATACGCAGTATTTT. The chain carries TRBV5-1 and TRBJ2-3; 9 bases agree with TRBD2. The CDR3 is made up of 15 amino acids. After removal of 0 bases from V and 1 base from J, the junction contained 0 bases not matched to a gene. The germline V gene has CDR1 SGHRS and CDR2 YFSETQ. The variable domain in full, with the rest retrieved from reference TRBV5-1 and TRBJ2-3, is KAGVTQTPRYLIKTRGQQVTLSCSPISGHRSVSWYQQTPGQGLQFLFEYFSETQRNKGNFPGRFSGRQFSNSRSEMNVSTLELGDSALYLCASSLGGGGTDTQYFGPGTRLTVL.

CDR3 nucleotide sequence: TGTGCCAGCAGCTATGACAGGGGTACCTACAATGAGCAGTTCTTC. Amino acid sequence: CASSYDRGTYNEQFF. V and J are TRBV7-3 and TRBJ2-1, with 8 bases that match TRBD1. The J segment lost 2 bases and the V segment lost 4 bases, leaving 4 bases of the junction unmatched. Per germline, CDR1 SGHTA and CDR2 FQGTGA. This CDR3 is 15 amino acids long. Using reference TRBV7-3 and TRBJ2-1 for the parts outside the CDR3, the full variable domain is GAGVSQTPSNKVTEKGKYVELRCDPISGHTALYWYRQSLGQGPEFLIYFQGTGAADDSGLPNDRFFAVRPEGSVSTLKIQRTERGDSAVYLCASSYDRGTYNEQFFGPGTRLTVL.

The genes are TRBV27 and TRBJ2-1; D is perhaps TRBD2 (5 bases). Germline V gives CDR1 MNHEY, CDR2 SMNVEV (reference sequence). This CDR3 contains 15 residues. Trimming pared 4 bases from V and 7 bases from J, leaving 17 bases between. CDR3 protein: CASSWERIRGNEQFF. The CDR3 DNA is TGTGCCAGCAGTTGGGAGCGGATCCGAGGGAATGAGCAGTTCTTC.

This chain connects TRBV2 to TRBJ1-5; D ambiguous. From germline, CDR1 is SNHLY and CDR2 FYNNEI. The length of the CDR3 is 14 residues. The V and J ends lost 1 base and 0 bases respectively, with 4 bases between them. As DNA, the CDR3 is TGTGCCAGCAGTGAAGGAGTTAGCAATCAGCCCCAGCATTTT. It is translated as CASSEGVSNQPQHF.

This sequence joins TRBV18 and TRBJ2-2; 7 positions agree with TRBD1. Trimming cost V 6 bases and J 6 bases; bases outside gene matches: 4. CDR3 length: 13 residues. Germline CDR1 KGHSH, CDR2 LQKENI. The DNA of the CDR3 is TGTGCCAGCTCGACAGGGAGCGCCGGGGAGCTGTTTTTT. It codes for CASSTGSAGELFF. Full variable domain (outside the CDR3, taken from reference TRBV18 and TRBJ2-2): NAGVMQNPRHLVRRRGQEARLRCSPMKGHSHVYWYRQLPEEGLKFMVYLQKENIIDESGMPKERFSAEFPKEGPSILRIQQVVRGDSAAYFCASSTGSAGELFFGEGSRLTVL.

This sequence joins TRBV6-5 and TRBJ2-1; unclear D gene. The CDR3 extends over 13 amino acids. CDR1 is MNHEY and CDR2 is SVGAGI in the germline V gene. Trimming stripped 6 bases from V and 7 bases from J, with 13 bases between. The CDR3 region has the DNA TGTGCCAGCAGCCCCCTACCTTCTAATGAGCAGTTCTTC. The encoded protein is CASSPLPSNEQFF.

The chain is built from TRBV6-6 and TRBJ2-5; 14 bases align to TRBD2. CDR3 size: 18 residues. V trimming: 5 bases; J trimming: 5 bases; junction bases outside the gene matches: 13. Germline CDR1 is MNHNY and CDR2 is SVGAGI (reference sequence). In nucleotides, the CDR3 is TGTGCCAGCAGTCGGACTAGCGGGAGGCTCGGAACAGAGGAGACCCAGTACTTC. As protein: CASSRTSGRLGTEETQYF.

This chain links TRBV19 with TRBJ1-5, with D uncertain. Germline lookup yields CDR1 LNHDA and CDR2 SQIVND (reference sequence). V lost 3 bases to trimming and J lost 1 base, with 10 bases between them. There are 15 residues in the CDR3. CDR3 amino acids: CASSILFGSNQPQHF. The CDR3 DNA follows: TGTGCCAGTAGTATTCTTTTCGGGAGCAATCAGCCCCAGCATTTT.

There are a few counts of this clone. CDR3 DNA sequence: TGTGCCAGCTCCCGGGGAGGGTCTACAGTCTATGGCTACACCTTC. Translating it yields CASSRGGSTVYGYTF. The V and J genes are TRBV6-5 and TRBJ1-2; D gene uncertain. This CDR3 has 15 residues. In germline, CDR1 is MNHEY, CDR2 SVGAGI. V lost 8 bases and J lost 4, with 20 bases in between.

The chain is built from TRBV7-8 and TRBJ2-7; TRBD2 matches 8 bases. V was pared by 5 bases and J by 4 bases, with 13 bases of the junction left unmatched. Germline V gene data show CDR1 as SGHVS and CDR2 as FQNEAQ. The CDR3 sequence is 16 residues long. The CDR3, as DNA: TGTGCCAGCAGCCCCCGGGGGGGTGGCAGGAGTTACGAGCAGTACTTC. This gives the protein CASSPRGGGRSYEQYF.

By proportion, this clone is medium-sized (0.01 to 0.1%). V is TRBV7-9 and J is TRBJ2-5; D might be TRBD1 (5 bases). From germline, CDR1 is SEHNR and CDR2 FQNEAQ (reference sequence). This CDR3 spans 14 amino acids. V was trimmed by 4 bases and J by 3 bases, leaving 12 bases between them. CDR3 amino acids: CASSSSGLEETQYF. As DNA, the CDR3 is TGTGCCAGCAGCTCGTCAGGGTTGGAAGAGACCCAGTACTTC.

V usage is TRBV24-1 and J usage is TRBJ2-1; 10 nucleotides agree with TRBD2. Germline-derived CDR1 and CDR2 are KGHDR and SFDVKD. This CDR3 has 16 residues. The trim removed 4 bases at V and 3 bases at J, leaving 5 bases unmatched. The CDR3 spells CATSDKSSGSYNEQFF. The CDR3 DNA reads as TGTGCCACCAGTGACAAGTCTAGCGGGAGCTACAATGAGCAGTTCTTC.

The chain couples TRBV19 to TRBJ2-1, with 7 positions matching TRBD1. CDR1 and CDR2 from the germline V gene are LNHDA and SQIVND (reference sequence). The CDR3 has 15 residues. With V trimmed by 6 bases and J by 0 bases, 5 bases remained unmatched. The CDR3 is CASRTDRSSYNEQFF. Here the CDR3 DNA reads TGTGCCAGTAGGACGGACAGGAGCTCCTACAATGAGCAGTTCTTC.

The chain uses TRBV6-6 and TRBJ2-7; TRBD1 matches at 8 bases. Germline lookup yields CDR1 MNHNY and CDR2 SVGAGI (reference sequence). This CDR3 is 14 amino acids long. V trimming: 3 bases; J trimming: 5 bases; junction bases outside the gene matches: 6. The CDR3 sequence is CASSYGQGRNEQYF. The DNA of the CDR3 is TGTGCCAGCAGTTATGGACAGGGTCGGAACGAGCAGTACTTC.

The V call is TRBV27, the J call TRBJ2-1; D may be TRBD2 (6 bases). V lost 5 bases and J lost 12, with 20 bases in between. Germline CDR1 is MNHEY and CDR2 is SMNVEV (reference sequence). This CDR3 is built from 14 residues. This chain's CDR3 is CASSIPGVRGGQFF. The CDR3 coding sequence is TGTGCCAGCAGTATCCCGGGAGTCCGGGGCGGGCAGTTCTTC.

This rearrangement joins TRBV19 to TRBJ2-2, with 8 bases lining up with TRBD1. Per germline, CDR1 LNHDA and CDR2 SQIVND (reference sequence). This CDR3 region has 15 residues. V dropped 9 bases and J dropped 4; count of bases not matched to a gene: 10. In DNA form, the CDR3 reads TGTGCCAGCCTCGACAGGGGACGAAGCACCGGGGAGCTGTTTTTT. This sequence encodes CASLDRGRSTGELFF.